What follows are 14 T cell receptor beta chains derived from one specimen sequenced in a study of blood T cell repertoires in COVID-19. TCRdb's table, derived via immunoSEQ multiplex PCR, lists solely in-frame clones and lacks some. The table includes about 210,000 clones, about four fifths detected once. The source material was peripheral blood. These receptors all stem from a woman in her 40s with active or convalescent COVID-19.

The V call is TRBV19, the J call TRBJ1-5; maybe TRBD1 (6 bases). CDR3 size: 13 residues. V lost 6 bases to trimming and J lost 3 bases, with 9 bases between them. CDR1 and CDR2 (germline): LNHDA, SQIVND (reference sequence). For the CDR3, the DNA is TGTGCCAGTAGCCGGACAGACAATCAGCCCCAGCATTTT. Translating it yields CASSRTDNQPQHF.

The CDR3 loop reads CASSSTGRVGEQYF. In DNA form, the CDR3 reads TGTGCCAGCAGCTCGACAGGTCGGGTGGGAGAGCAGTACTTC. J is TRBJ2-7 and V is TRBV11-3; a possible D gene is TRBD1 (6 bases). The germline gives CDR1 SGHNT, CDR2 YENEEA. V was clipped by 4 bases and J by 7 bases, with 17 bases between them. The CDR3 consists of 14 residues. Filled out from reference TRBV11-3 and TRBJ2-7, the complete variable domain reads EAGVVQSPRYKIIEKKQPVAFWCNPISGHNTLYWYLQNLGQGPELLIRYENEEAVDDSQLPKDRFSAERLKGVDSTLKIQPAELGDSAVYLCASSSTGRVGEQYFGPGTRLTVT.

The chain joins TRBV7-3 to TRBJ2-4, with 12 bases lining up with TRBD2. The CDR3 consists of 13 residues. Losses at the gene ends were 5 bases for V and 10 bases for J; bases not matched to a gene: 3. Germline CDR1 and CDR2: SGHTA and FQGTGA. CDR3 nucleotide sequence: TGTGCCAGCAGCGCCGGACTAGCGGGGATTCAGTACTTC. Protein product: CASSAGLAGIQYF.

The J gene is TRBJ2-1, the V gene TRBV24-1; 7 nucleotides line up with TRBD1. CDR1 and CDR2 from the germline V gene are KGHDR and SFDVKD. The CDR3 sequence is 17 residues long. Trimming took 3 bases from V and 5 from J; bases not matched to a gene: 12. In DNA form, the CDR3 reads TGTGCCACCAGTGATCAAATACAGGGGTTTGCTCACAATGAGCAGTTCTTC. Residues: CATSDQIQGFAHNEQFF.

The rearrangement joins TRBV5-4 to TRBJ1-1, with 7 positions matching TRBD1. J lost 9 bases, V lost 2 bases, and 7 bases had no gene match. The length of the CDR3 is 13 residues. CDR1 SGHNT and CDR2 YYREEE come from the germline V gene (reference sequence). CDR3 sequence: CASSFGDSGQAFF. The CDR3 DNA reads as TGTGCCAGCAGCTTTGGGGACAGCGGCCAAGCTTTCTTT.

This clone turned up a few times. V and J are TRBV5-1 and TRBJ2-7; no clear D gene. Per the germline V gene, CDR1 is SGHRS and CDR2 is YFSETQ. The CDR3 sequence is 12 residues long. Trimming took off 0 bases at V and 4 bases at J, with 5 bases between the two ends. CDR3 bases: TGCGCCAGCAGCTTGGATATGTACGAGCAGTACTTC. Its protein product is CASSLDMYEQYF.

This chain uses TRBV19 with TRBJ1-6, with D uncertain. V lost 5 bases and J lost 4, with 12 bases in between. The CDR3 is 15 amino acids. Germline lookup yields CDR1 LNHDA and CDR2 SQIVND (reference sequence). CDR3 nucleotides: TGTGCCAGTAGTTTGGACTCGGGGTATAATTCACCCCTCCACTTT. Translating it yields CASSLDSGYNSPLHF.

The CDR3 DNA sequence: TGTGCCACCAGTAAGACAGGTAGTGGCACCGGGGAGCTGTTTTTT. This codes for CATSKTGSGTGELFF. This chain uses TRBV24-1 with TRBJ2-2; TRBD1 might be the D (6 bases). Germline V CDR1 and CDR2: KGHDR, SFDVKD. This CDR3 is built from 15 residues. Trimming pared 6 bases from V and 4 bases from J, leaving 14 bases between.

This chain links TRBV6-4 with TRBJ2-3, with TRBD2 identical over 12 bases. This CDR3 is built from 14 residues. The V gene end was trimmed by 3 bases and the J gene end by 9 bases; junction bases not matched to a gene: 4. The germline V gene encodes CDR1 MRHNA and CDR2 SNTAGT. CDR3 in amino acids: CASSELAGGNTQYF. CDR3 DNA: TGTGCCAGCAGTGAACTAGCGGGGGGCAACACGCAGTATTTT.

The rearrangement joins TRBV15 to TRBJ2-7, with 7 bases aligning to TRBD1. The CDR3 runs 15 residues. Germline V CDR1 and CDR2: LNHNV, YYDKDF (reference sequence). V was clipped by 5 bases and J by 4 bases; unmatched bases: 11. The CDR3 loop reads CATSEITGQLYEQYF. The CDR3 DNA is TGTGCCACCAGCGAGATTACGGGACAGTTATACGAGCAGTACTTC.

The J gene is TRBJ2-2, the V gene TRBV6-1; D is unclear. Between the trimmed V and J ends, which lost 0 bases and 5 bases, there was a span of 7 bases. This CDR3 comprises 14 residues. From germline, CDR1 is MNHNS and CDR2 SASEGT. The CDR3 bases are TGTGCCAGCAGTGAAGCATTGTCAACCGGGGAGCTGTTTTTT. The encoded protein is CASSEALSTGELFF.

This CDR3 is CASSREAQGETQYF. Here the CDR3 DNA reads TGCGCCAGCAGCCGAGAGGCCCAGGGGGAGACCCAGTACTTC. The chain has TRBV10-1 and TRBJ2-5; TRBD1 is a possible D gene (6 bases). This CDR3 region has 14 residues. CDR1 and CDR2 from the germline V gene are WNHNN and SYGVQD (reference sequence). Trimming stripped 6 bases from V and 5 bases from J, with 16 bases between.

CDR3 DNA sequence: TGTGCCAGCAGCTCGGAGGGGGGACTAGCGAGAGGAGAGACCCAGTACTTC. It specifies CASSSEGGLARGETQYF. The rearrangement links TRBV7-9 to TRBJ2-5; the match to TRBD2 covers 10 bases. The germline gives CDR1 SEHNR, CDR2 FQNEAQ (reference sequence). The V gene end was trimmed by 4 bases and the J gene end by 4 bases; junction bases not matched to a gene: 12. The CDR3 sequence is 17 residues long. The complete variable domain, with remaining parts taken from reference TRBV7-9 and TRBJ2-5, reads DTGVSQNPRHKITKRGQNVTFRCDPISEHNRLYWYRQTLGQGPEFLTYFQNEAQLEKSRLLSDRFSAERPKGSFSTLEIQRTEQGDSAMYLCASSSEGGLARGETQYFGPGTRLLVL.

The chain recombines TRBV7-9 with TRBJ1-5, with TRBD1 as a possible D gene (6 bases). This CDR3 contains 13 residues. Trimming pared 5 bases from V and 7 bases from J, leaving 12 bases between. CDR1 is SEHNR and CDR2 is FQNEAQ in the germline V gene (reference sequence). CDR3 coding DNA: TGTGCCAGCAGCCCTAGGGGGTCCCAGCCCCAGCATTTT. It specifies CASSPRGSQPQHF.